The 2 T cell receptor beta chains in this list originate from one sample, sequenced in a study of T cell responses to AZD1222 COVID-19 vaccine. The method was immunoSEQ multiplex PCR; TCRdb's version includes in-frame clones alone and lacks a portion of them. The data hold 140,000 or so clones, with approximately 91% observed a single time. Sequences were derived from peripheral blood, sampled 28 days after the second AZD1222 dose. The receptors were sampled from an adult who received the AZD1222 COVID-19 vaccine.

The chain's CDR3 is CASSLNYGYTF. The CDR3 bases are TGTGCCAGCAGCTTGAACTATGGCTACACCTTC. The rearrangement joins TRBV5-6 to TRBJ1-2; the D is unclear. CDR1 is SGHDT, CDR2 YYEEEE, per germline. There are 11 residues in the CDR3. Trimming pared 1 base from V and 2 bases from J, leaving 0 bases between.

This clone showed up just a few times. The CDR3 protein is CASSVDTLPGNTIYF. CDR3 in DNA: TGTGCCAGCAGCGTAGACACGCTACCTGGAAACACCATATATTTT. The chain couples TRBV9 to TRBJ1-3; D not certain. Germline lookup yields CDR1 SGDLS and CDR2 YYNGEE. V gave up 0 bases and J gave up 2 bases, with 9 bases separating them. The CDR3 loop spans 15 amino acids.